A selection of T cell receptor beta chains follows, all from one sample in a study of shared clonotypes between healthy human individuals. Generated by immunoSEQ multiplex PCR, the TCRdb table keeps only in-frame clones and is missing some. The data contain some 900,000 clones, around three quarters of them singletons. Material for sequencing was memory CD4+ T cells sorted from blood. These receptors were obtained from a man aged 18 to 29 in good health. Both conserved end residues are trimmed from each CDR3. The order of the fields is CDR3 length, V gene, CDR3 protein.

>12|TRBV2
ASSELASTDTQY
>12|TRBV7-2
ASSWGQGNYGYT
>14|TRBV27
ASSRDRAKKGSPLH
>12|TRBV5-1
ASSLGTSTDTQY
>10|TRBV10-3
AISGRRTEAF
>11|TRBV5-8
ASSRQGPYGYT
>12|TRBV7-2
ASSSRDRGETQY
>13|TRBV6-4
ASSDSGATNEKLF
>13|TRBV5-1
ASSFGGSGDTEAF
>14|TRBV11-1
ASNLRAGDLTYEQY
>16|TRBV7-9
ASSFAVQGRSNTGELF
>13|TRBV10-2
ASSESGRRGYGYT
>12|TRBV5-1
ASSLRLAGDTQY
>12|TRBV27
ASSSRDTGNTIY
>14|TRBV18
ASSPQTTSGRAGQY
>12|TRBV12-5
ASGSDREYQPQH
>12|TRBV5-1
ASSLYPGVYEQY
>13|TRBV30
AWGLGTGINEKLF
>12|TRBV5-1
ASSLIPGRDEQF
>12|TRBV5-1
ASSLRENTGELF
>11|TRBV27
ASSDTYLGEAF
>12|TRBV27
ASGIGGVFEKLF
>8|TRBV7-9
ARDSGELF
>12|TRBV29-1
SAWQGARANEQF
>13|TRBV5-8
ASSRWTAGSYGYT
>13|TRBV4-1
ASSQIRDGNTEAF
>12|TRBV2
ASSVNYGAGELF
>10|TRBV6-5
ASSPDRSEQY
>9|TRBV20-1
SAIQGHEQF
>12|TRBV5-6
ASSPDTYTYGYT
>11|TRBV6-5
ASSSDPYYGYT
>14|TRBV19
ASSPLQGLSNQPQH
>18|TRBV18
ASSPPNWDTSKDPGNTIY
>14|TRBV4-2
ASSQVSSGGSYEQY
>11|TRBV4-1
ASSQVTGLGAF
>12|TRBV5-1
ASSTGQGWETQY
>13|TRBV30
AWSKGGTSTDTQY
>9|TRBV2
ASRVGLEQY
>12|TRBV13
ASSRNTGSSTQY
>9|TRBV30
AWSLDRRQY
>12|TRBV28
ASSFITGDQPQH
>19|TRBV19
ASSTPLLVPGQGRANYGYT
>12|TRBV9
ASSTRATNEKLF